Listed below are T cell receptor beta chains from one sample, sequenced in a study of identical twins. One entry per CDR3 protein results from TCRdb running MiXCR on the 5' RACE reads. The sample holds about 210,000 distinct CDR3 sequences, roughly 10% seen once. Sequenced material: memory (CD45RO+) T cells sorted from blood. The source of these receptors is a woman under 30 in good health. The CDR3 runs from the conserved cysteine through the conserved F or W. The D gene is left open where the match is weak. Clone sizes are given selectively: once, few, many, or a class where the clone is expanded.

few	TRBV24-1	TRBJ2-2	-	TGTGCCACCAGTGCTACAGAAGGGGGGAAGAACACCGGGGAGCTGTTTTTT	CATSATEGGKNTGELFF
few	TRBV5-5	TRBJ1-3	TRBD1	TGTGCCAGCAGCTTGGGACAGGGGGCATCTGGAAACACCATATATTTT	CASSLGQGASGNTIYF
-	TRBV10-3	TRBJ2-5	-	TGTGCCATCAGGGGTCAGGGTTGGGAGACCCAGTACTTC	CAIRGQGWETQYF
-	TRBV20-1	TRBJ2-7	TRBD1	TGCAGTGCTGGGGACAGGGGAGTCTACGAGCAGTACTTC	CSAGDRGVYEQYF
-	TRBV12-3/TRBV12-4	TRBJ1-6	-	TGTGCCAGCAGTTCCCAAAGCTCCTATAATTCACCCCTCCACTTT	CASSSQSSYNSPLHF
many	TRBV7-2	TRBJ2-7	-	TGTGCCAGCAGCTCCCGGGGCAGCGGCGAAGGTGGCTACGAGCAGTACTTC	CASSSRGSGEGGYEQYF
few	TRBV11-1	TRBJ2-1	TRBD2	TGTGCCAGCAGCTTAGTCCCCTCTATAGCGGGGGGGGTATCGAGTGAGCAGTTCTTC	CASSLVPSIAGGVSSEQFF
-	TRBV7-2	TRBJ1-1	-	TGTGCCAGCGGTGGAGGAGGGGGTAAGACTGAAGCTTTCTTT	CASGGGGGKTEAFF
-	TRBV19	TRBJ2-5	TRBD1	TGTGCCAGCGACCCCGGGACAGGGCTCAAGACCCAGTACTTC	CASDPGTGLKTQYF
few	TRBV18	TRBJ2-1	TRBD2	TGTGCCAGCTCAAAGGGACTAGCGGACTACAATGAGCAGTTCTTC	CASSKGLADYNEQFF
-	TRBV11-2	TRBJ1-5	TRBD1	TGTGCCAGCAGCTCCGGGACAGGGGGCCGACAGCCCCAGCATTTT	CASSSGTGGRQPQHF
few	TRBV6-4	TRBJ2-1	TRBD2	TGTGCCAGCAGTGACTTTTCAGTGGGTCGGGGGGGCCCCTACAATGAGCAGTTCTTC	CASSDFSVGRGGPYNEQFF
many	TRBV29-1	TRBJ1-1	-	TGCAGCGTTGAAGGAGGCCTGAACACTGAAGCTTTCTTT	CSVEGGLNTEAFF
many	TRBV5-1	TRBJ2-5	TRBD2	TGCGCCAGCAGCTTGGAGCGGGGAGGGACCCAGTACTTC	CASSLERGGTQYF
few	TRBV5-1	TRBJ1-2	-	TGCGCCAGCAGCTTGGCTAGGCACTATGGCTACACCTTC	CASSLARHYGYTF
many	TRBV7-2	TRBJ2-7	-	TGTGCCAGCAGCGCGAGTGGTCGGCTAGCTTACGAGCAGTACTTC	CASSASGRLAYEQYF
-	TRBV9	TRBJ2-1	-	TGTGCCAGCTGTCGGACGGCAGGCTCCTACAATGAGCAGTTCTTC	CASCRTAGSYNEQFF
many	TRBV5-5	TRBJ1-6	-	TGTGCCAGCAGCTTCGACAGCCAACGGAATTCACCCCTCCACTTT	CASSFDSQRNSPLHF
few	TRBV18	TRBJ1-1	-	TGTGCCAGCACCGGGAGCCGGACCATGAACACTGAAGCTTTCTTT	CASTGSRTMNTEAFF
-	TRBV3-1	TRBJ1-2	-	TGTGCCAGCAGCCGCCAAACAATCAGAGGGAATGGCTACACCTTC	CASSRQTIRGNGYTF
-	TRBV6-2/TRBV6-3	TRBJ2-7	-	TGTGCCAGCAACCGATTCGTGGCCTCCTACGAGCAGTACTTC	CASNRFVASYEQYF
medium-sized	TRBV20-1	TRBJ2-7	-	TGCAGTGCTGGTTTCTCAATTCTCCCCGAGCAGTACTTC	CSAGFSILPEQYF
-	TRBV20-1	TRBJ2-7	-	TGCAGTGCTACCCCCCGGGACACCTACGAGCAGTACTTC	CSATPRDTYEQYF
many	TRBV12-3/TRBV12-4	TRBJ1-1	-	TGTGCCAGCAGTTTCGAGAGACGGGGCTCTGAAGCTTTCTTT	CASSFERRGSEAFF
many	TRBV3-1	TRBJ1-1	-	TGTGCCAGCAGCCAAGAAGGAGGGGGGGCTTTCTTT	CASSQEGGGAFF
few	TRBV9	TRBJ2-6	-	TGTGCCAGCAGCCCCCGGGTCCTAAGCTCTGGGGCCAACGTCCTGACTTTC	CASSPRVLSSGANVLTF
-	TRBV20-1	TRBJ2-1	-	TGCAGTGCCGGATTAGCGTTAGGGAATGAGCAGTTCTTC	CSAGLALGNEQFF
many	TRBV24-1	TRBJ2-7	-	TGTGCCACCAGTGGTGGGTTACCAAATTTCGCCTACGAGCAGTACTTC	CATSGGLPNFAYEQYF
many	TRBV5-1	TRBJ1-2	-	TGCGCCAGCAGCTTGCTAGATACTAACTATGGCTACACCTTC	CASSLLDTNYGYTF
few	TRBV19	TRBJ1-4	-	TGTGCCAGTAGTATGCAGTTTGCTAATGAAAAACTGTTTTTT	CASSMQFANEKLFF
few	TRBV4-3	TRBJ2-1	TRBD2	TGCGCCAGCAGCCAACAGCCGGGACTAGCGGGGGGGGATGAGCAGTTCTTC	CASSQQPGLAGGDEQFF
-	TRBV20-1	TRBJ2-3	-	TGCAGTGCATTTCGTGAACAGGGTACAGGTACGCAGTATTTT	CSAFREQGTGTQYF
many	TRBV6-1	TRBJ1-4	-	TGTGCCAGCCAAGTCCCCGGGGCTGAATATGAAAAACTGTTTTTT	CASQVPGAEYEKLFF
few	TRBV5-1	TRBJ2-2	-	TGCGCCAGCAGCTTGACCCCAGGCAGGTACACCGGGGAGCTGTTTTTT	CASSLTPGRYTGELFF
many	TRBV20-1	TRBJ2-1	TRBD2	TGCAGTGCTTACTCTAGCGGGAGCTCCTACAATGAGCAGTTCTTC	CSAYSSGSSYNEQFF
few	TRBV6-5	TRBJ2-1	-	TGTGCCAGCAGTTACGGATGGGGACCGCCCTTGAGCTCCTACAATGAGCAGTTCTTC	CASSYGWGPPLSSYNEQFF
many	TRBV10-3	TRBJ2-7	TRBD2	TGTGCCATCACTAGGACTAGCGGGAAGTTCTCCTACGAGCAGTACTTC	CAITRTSGKFSYEQYF
few	TRBV30	TRBJ2-1	-	TGTGCCTGGAGTGCCGGGGCAGCTTACAATGAGCAGTTCTTC	CAWSAGAAYNEQFF
many	TRBV12-3/TRBV12-4	TRBJ2-2	-	TGTGCCAGCAGTTTACTCCACGGGCTAGTGAACACCGGGGAGCTGTTTTTT	CASSLLHGLVNTGELFF
-	TRBV9	TRBJ2-7	-	TGTGCCAGCAGCGTAGACGGGTCCGGCTACGAGCAGTACTTC	CASSVDGSGYEQYF
-	TRBV5-1	TRBJ2-7	-	TGCGCCAGCATCGGGAGCTCCTACGAGCAGTACTTC	CASIGSSYEQYF
few	TRBV19	TRBJ2-2	-	TGTGCCGGTAGACAGGGAGGTGGCACCGGGGAGCTGTTTTTT	CAGRQGGGTGELFF
few	TRBV20-1	TRBJ1-1	-	TGCAGTGCTAGCCGGGGCCGACAGGAAAACACTGAAGCTTTCTTT	CSASRGRQENTEAFF
-	TRBV7-6	TRBJ1-6	-	TGTGCCAGCAGCTTAGGAACAGGGTCCCGCAATTCACCCCTCCACTTT	CASSLGTGSRNSPLHF
-	TRBV20-1	TRBJ1-1	-	TGCAGTCCTATTCGGGCGAACACTGAAGCTTTCTTT	CSPIRANTEAFF
few	TRBV20-1	TRBJ2-1	-	TGCAGTGCTCTGCGGGCGATAGCGGATGTGCGGTTCTTC	CSALRAIADVRFF
many	TRBV10-3	TRBJ2-7	-	TGTGCCATCAGTGATACCCTTCCCCCCTACGAGCAGTACTTC	CAISDTLPPYEQYF
many	TRBV10-3	TRBJ1-2	TRBD1	TGTGCCATCCGGACAGGGGGCGACTATGGCTACACCTTC	CAIRTGGDYGYTF
-	TRBV11-2	TRBJ2-2	-	TGTGCCAGCAGCCGCAAGGTTGTGGGTCCGAACACCGGGGAGCTGTTTTTT	CASSRKVVGPNTGELFF
few	TRBV20-1	TRBJ1-1	-	TGCAGTGCTAGTTCTTTCCAACCCACTGAAGCTTTCTTT	CSASSFQPTEAFF
-	TRBV7-9	TRBJ2-7	-	TGTGCCAGCAGCTTAATAGGGGGAAAATACGAGCAGTACTTC	CASSLIGGKYEQYF
-	TRBV6-2/TRBV6-3	TRBJ2-1	TRBD2	TGTGCCAGCTTGACTAGCGGGGATGCTTACCATGAGCAGTTCTTC	CASLTSGDAYHEQFF
-	TRBV20-1	TRBJ2-2	-	TGCAGTGCTAGCAGGGTTGAGAGCACCGGGGAGCTGTTTTTT	CSASRVESTGELFF
-	TRBV20-1	TRBJ2-2	TRBD1	TGCAGTGCTAGAGCGGCCGGGACAGTCAACACCGGGGAGCTGTTTTTT	CSARAAGTVNTGELFF
-	TRBV5-1	TRBJ2-7	TRBD1	TGCGCCAGCAGCTGGGGGACAGGCTACGAGCAGTACTTC	CASSWGTGYEQYF
-	TRBV6-5	TRBJ1-1	TRBD1	TGTGCCAGCAGTTCCAGGGGGCGCGGAACTGAAGCTTTCTTT	CASSSRGRGTEAFF